This T cell receptor beta chain was found in a study of blood T cell repertoires in COVID-19. TCRdb's copy holds only in-frame clones and misses some; the assay was immunoSEQ multiplex PCR. In the table there are a few hundred thousand clones, approximately 83% of which are singletons. CDR3 size: 16 residues. V lost 3 bases and J lost 2, with 14 bases in between. Germline V gene data show CDR1 as LNHDA and CDR2 as SQIVND (reference sequence). Sequencing was performed on PBMCs or T cells enriched from blood (not recorded which). The TCR sequence derives from a woman aged 50 to 60 who had recovered from COVID-19. V is TRBV19 and J is TRBJ2-1; maybe TRBD2 (6 bases). This CDR3 is CASSMESAGAYNEQFF. The CDR3 nucleotides are TGTGCCAGTAGTATGGAGTCAGCGGGCGCCTACAATGAGCAGTTCTTC.